This TCR beta chain was sequenced for a study of regulatory T cells in long-lasting Graves disease. From germline, CDR1 is SQVTM and CDR2 ANQGSEA. The CDR3 is made up of 11 amino acids. V gave up 4 bases and J gave up 5 bases, with 9 bases separating them. As for time point: persistent/refractory GD, antithyroid drugs over 5 years with positive TRAb. TCR sequences were obtained from RNA taken from PBMCs. With EDTA tubes as the receptacles, nine milliliters of peripheral blood were drawn. Arm-PCR with iRepertoire HTBI primers amplified the CDR3 regions for these TCR beta libraries. TCRdb recomputed calls from the multiplex PCR reads with MiXCR, one row per CDR3 protein. The table lists some 450,000 distinct CDR3 sequences, 23% of them singletons.

This TCR came from a female donor with Graves disease. The gene calls are TRBV29-1 and TRBJ2-7, with D unclear. The source material was peripheral blood mononuclear cells (PBMCs), sampled when the disease was refractory, from a patient treated with antithyroid drugs. CDR3 protein: CSVVHINEQYF. Here the CDR3 DNA reads TGCAGCGTTGTACACATCAACGAGCAGTACTTC.